The clone carrying this T cell receptor beta chain has only a few counts. The antigen remains undetermined. Clones were sequenced by immunoSEQ multiplex PCR, and TCRdb holds only the in-frame ones, with some missing. Altogether about 85,000 clones are present, around 85% being singletons, with the ten largest covering over 3.5%. Analyses pooled second doses at about 4 or about 12 weeks. This specimen comes from a study of T cell responses to AZD1222 COVID-19 vaccine. Overall study results and limits: Only five to seven individuals given AZD1222 were seropositive at baseline. Close to half of all spike-specific TCRs reportedly target regions of the variants that are unmutated.

The material sequenced was peripheral blood, taken 28 days after the second AZD1222 dose. The clonotype originates from an adult who received the AZD1222 COVID-19 vaccine.

As DNA, the CDR3 is TGTGCCAGCCTTAAGGTTCCCACTGAAGCTTTCTTT. The encoded protein is CASLKVPTEAFF. The chain is built from TRBV2 and TRBJ1-1, with D hard to call. CDR1 is SNHLY and CDR2 is FYNNEI in the germline V gene. V lost 8 bases, J lost 4 bases, and 11 bases lay in between. This CDR3 comprises 12 residues.